Sequencing of this T cell receptor beta chain was carried out in a study of CD8+ T cells in alopecia areata. Trimming shortened V by 1 base and J by 6 bases, and 6 bases separated the two germline ends. This CDR3 is built from 13 residues. The germline V gene encodes CDR1 MGHDK and CDR2 SYGVNS. From alopecia areata patients, lesional scalp punch biopsies and peripheral blood were collected. Sorted out of PBMCs were CD4+ T cells and CD8+ T cells. Reverse transcription of extracted RNA yielded cDNA, which provided the sequencing template. Sequencing was performed with immunoSEQ multiplex PCR; in TCRdb, only in-frame clones are kept and a portion is missing. The data show some 170,000 clones, with 63% seen just once and about 1.7% held by the top ten.

The gene calls are TRBV25-1 and TRBJ2-2; D remains ambiguous. The sample in question was CD4+ T cells sorted from blood, obtained at week 0. The clonotype originates from a human donor with alopecia areata. CDR3 in DNA: TGTGCCAGCAGTGAATTAGTGGCCGGGGAGCTGTTTTTT. It codes for CASSELVAGELFF.